These 17 T cell receptor beta chains came from one sample sequenced in a study of OX40 agonist ivuxolimab in advanced cancers. Profiled with immunoSEQ multiplex PCR; TCRdb holds only in-frame clones, not every one. In the table there are roughly 75,000 clones, about 86% of which are singletons. Sequences were derived from CD4+ or CD8+ T cells sorted from blood, sampled in a trial of the OX40 agonist ivuxolimab. These receptors came from an adult with an advanced solid tumor such as melanoma, head and neck, liver or kidney cancer.

The chain recombines TRBV6-5 with TRBJ2-5, with a tentative D call TRBD1 (5 bases). CDR3 length: 13 amino acids. V was trimmed by 7 bases and J by 7 bases, leaving 16 bases between them. Germline CDR1 is MNHEY and CDR2 is SVGAGI. For the CDR3, the DNA is TGTGCCAGCAAACAGGCCATCGAAGGGACCCAGTACTTC. Amino acid sequence: CASKQAIEGTQYF.

The rearrangement joins TRBV19 to TRBJ2-1, with TRBD1 matching 10 bases. The CDR3 loop spans 15 amino acids. V gave up 4 bases and J gave up 6 bases; unmatched junction bases: 6. Germline-derived CDR1 and CDR2 are LNHDA and SQIVND (reference sequence). CDR3 coding DNA: TGTGCCAGTAGTACGCCGGGACAGGGGCTCAATGAGCAGTTCTTC. The encoded protein is CASSTPGQGLNEQFF.

The chain is built from TRBV19 and TRBJ1-1; 7 bases align to TRBD1. CDR3 length: 14 amino acids. The V gene end was trimmed by 4 bases and the J gene end by 4 bases; junction bases not matched to a gene: 6. From germline, CDR1 is LNHDA and CDR2 SQIVND (reference sequence). The DNA of the CDR3 is TGTGCCAGTAGTACGCATAGGGGGCCCACTGAAGCTTTCTTT. Translating it yields CASSTHRGPTEAFF.

The count of this clone is one. This rearrangement joins TRBV6-6 to TRBJ2-7, with D possibly being TRBD1 (5 bases). This CDR3 is 13 amino acids long. Germline CDR1 is MNHNY and CDR2 is SVGAGI (reference sequence). V lost 0 bases to trimming and J lost 5 bases, with 8 bases between them. The CDR3: CASSYSSRDEQYF. CDR3 coding DNA: TGTGCCAGCAGTTACTCTAGCAGGGACGAGCAGTACTTC.

The chain recombines TRBV5-1 with TRBJ2-1; 9 bases match TRBD2. Germline lookup yields CDR1 SGHRS and CDR2 YFSETQ. V trimming: 5 bases; J trimming: 7 bases; junction bases outside the gene matches: 7. The CDR3 totals 14 residues. This chain's CDR3 is CASRVAGAGNEQFF. As DNA, the CDR3 is TGCGCCAGCAGGGTAGCGGGAGCAGGGAATGAGCAGTTCTTC.

This clone has a count of ten or more. The chain has TRBV19 and TRBJ2-7; D perhaps matches TRBD1 (8 bases). The germline gives CDR1 LNHDA, CDR2 SQIVND (reference sequence). The CDR3 is 14 residues long. Trimming cost V 6 bases and J 6 bases, with 18 bases left between them. CDR3 protein: CASSHRGGIVEQYF. The CDR3 coding sequence is TGTGCCAGTAGCCACAGGGGGGGTATCGTCGAGCAGTACTTC.

The gene calls are TRBV30 and TRBJ2-1; 9 bases are a match to TRBD1. Germline V gives CDR1 GTSNPN, CDR2 SVGIG (reference sequence). V dropped 1 base and J dropped 1; count of bases not matched to a gene: 2. The CDR3 covers 15 residues. The CDR3 loop reads CAWSAGTGSYNEQFF. The CDR3 region has the DNA TGTGCCTGGAGTGCAGGGACAGGGTCCTACAATGAGCAGTTCTTC.

This sequence joins TRBV29-1 and TRBJ2-7; D unclear. V lost 7 bases and J lost 2, with 9 bases in between. From germline, CDR1 is SQVTM and CDR2 ANQGSEA. The CDR3 consists of 11 residues. The CDR3 bases are TGCAGCGCCCGTTACGCCTACGAGCAGTACTTC. This encodes CSARYAYEQYF.

The rearrangement joins TRBV7-2 to TRBJ2-7; D is possibly TRBD1 or TRBD2 (5 bases each). The CDR3 is made up of 17 amino acids. The V and J ends lost 4 bases and 6 bases respectively, with 25 bases between them. Germline values: CDR1 SGHTA, CDR2 FQGNSA. The CDR3 spells CASSSRGANSPTLEQYF. CDR3 in DNA: TGTGCCAGCAGCTCGAGGGGAGCCAACTCCCCGACTCTCGAGCAGTACTTC.

The rearrangement links TRBV30 to TRBJ1-1, with unresolved D. From germline, CDR1 is GTSNPN and CDR2 SVGIG (reference sequence). V lost 3 bases, J lost 6 bases, and 14 bases lay in between. This CDR3 has 13 amino acids. CDR3 residues: CAWSPPGEPEAFF. The CDR3 region has the DNA TGTGCCTGGAGCCCCCCAGGAGAGCCTGAAGCTTTCTTT.

The V and J genes are TRBV14 and TRBJ2-1; TRBD2 agrees at 9 bases. V lost 0 bases and J lost 12; bases outside the gene matches: 15. The CDR3 extends over 17 amino acids. The germline CDR1 and CDR2 sequences are SGHDN and FVKESK. CDR3 DNA sequence: TGTGCCAGCAGCCAAGATTCTTTTGGAGCGGGAGGATTAATGCAGTTCTTC. It codes for CASSQDSFGAGGLMQFF.

The rearrangement uses TRBV19 and TRBJ2-3; 8 positions agree with TRBD1. The V segment lost 3 bases and the J segment 4 bases; nucleotides outside the gene matches: 6. The CDR3 loop spans 15 amino acids. Germline V gene data show CDR1 as LNHDA and CDR2 as SQIVND (reference sequence). The chain's CDR3 is CASSIRGQGADTQYF. The CDR3 DNA reads as TGTGCCAGTAGTATCAGGGGGCAGGGGGCAGATACGCAGTATTTT.

The chain couples TRBV5-4 to TRBJ1-2; 9 bases agree with TRBD1. J lost 7 bases, V lost 4 bases, and 14 bases had no gene match. This CDR3 is built from 16 residues. Germline assignment: CDR1 SGHNT and CDR2 YYREEE (reference sequence). In DNA, the CDR3 is TGTGCCAGCAGCCAAGAACCCGGACAGGGGTGGGGTGGCTACACCTTC. This translates into CASSQEPGQGWGGYTF.

The chain's CDR3 is CASSRAWDTQYF. The CDR3 bases are TGCGCCAGCAGTAGAGCTTGGGATACGCAGTATTTT. This rearrangement joins TRBV10-1 to TRBJ2-3; the D is unclear. Looked up from germline, CDR1 is WNHNN and CDR2 is SYGVQD (reference sequence). This CDR3 is built from 12 residues. V was pared by 5 bases and J by 6 bases, with 9 bases between.

V gene TRBV30 combines with J gene TRBJ1-4, with D uncertain. Germline V gene lookup returns CDR1 GTSNPN and CDR2 SVGIG (reference sequence). The CDR3 contains 14 residues. Trimming stripped 7 bases from V and 0 bases from J, with 12 bases between. CDR3 DNA sequence: TGTGCCTCTGAGGGCGGTGCAACTAATGAAAAACTGTTTTTT. Protein: CASEGGATNEKLFF. Supplemented by reference TRBV30 and TRBJ1-4, the full variable domain reads SQTIHQWPATLVQPVGSPLSLECTVEGTSNPNLYWYRQAAGRGLQLLFYSVGIGQISSEVPQNLSASRPQDRQFILSSKKLLLSDSGFYLCASEGGATNEKLFFGSGTQLSVL.

The V gene is TRBV6-6, the J gene TRBJ2-7; D uncertain. CDR3 length: 12 amino acids. CDR1 MNHNY and CDR2 SVGAGI come from the germline V gene (reference sequence). The germline V and J ends were trimmed by 5 bases and 4 bases, with 9 bases remaining between them. The CDR3 sequence is CASSPGPYEQYF. CDR3 sequence (DNA): TGTGCCAGCAGTCCTGGACCGTACGAGCAGTACTTC.

V and J are TRBV7-9 and TRBJ2-7, with a weak D call TRBD1 (6 bases). The CDR3 totals 16 residues. CDR1 and CDR2 (germline): SEHNR, FQNEAQ (reference sequence). The V end lost 5 bases, the J end lost 3 bases, and 20 bases lay between the germline ends. For the CDR3, the DNA is TGTGCCAGCAGCCTCAGACCGGGACAAGGAGGCTACGAGCAGTACTTC. This gives the protein CASSLRPGQGGYEQYF.